The TCR beta chain described here comes from a study of Graves' ophthalmopathy and Graves' hyperthyroidism. CDR1 is KGHDR and CDR2 is SFDVKD in the germline V gene. The CDR3 has 13 amino acids. V lost 7 bases to trimming and J lost 1 base, with 9 bases between them. Amplification of TCR beta CDR3 regions used RNA transcripts. HTBI primers primed a first-round RT-PCR, and a second-round multiplex PCR followed. Each CDR3 protein is one row after TCRdb ran MiXCR on the multiplex PCR reads. The data hold just over 600,000 distinct CDR3 sequences, with approximately 21% observed a single time. The origin of this receptor is a young woman with stable Graves' hyperthyroidism. Some clones in this sample may be carry-over from other donors' samples. The chain is built from TRBV24-1 and TRBJ1-2; D not certain. Material: peripheral blood. The CDR3 reads CATSRTSNYGYTF. The CDR3 DNA reads as TGTGCCACCAGCCGAACAAGTAACTATGGCTACACCTTC.